The rows below give T cell receptor beta chains drawn from one sample of a study of T-cell memory formation after mild COVID-19. TCRdb used MiXCR to reprocess the 5' RACE reads, holding one entry per CDR3 protein. Here the sample spans 350,000 to 500,000 distinct CDR3 sequences, around 20% being singletons. The sequencing input was PBMCs or a T cell subset sorted from them (not recorded which). These receptors originate from an adult woman who had mild COVID-19 (a few samples of this study predate the infection). Cell type and time point are not known. The conserved cysteine and the conserved F or W are not part of the CDR3 here. Fields, in order: V gene, J gene, clone size, CDR3 protein. Clone size is not always given. Where it is, it says once, few, many or a class for expanded clones.

TRBV12-3/TRBV12-4	TRBJ1-2	-	ASSKQGANGYT
TRBV12-3/TRBV12-4	TRBJ1-5	-	ASSLAGYNQPQH
TRBV30	TRBJ1-2	few	ALAAAALYGYT
TRBV2	TRBJ1-1	-	ASRSNRVRRTEAF
TRBV20-1	TRBJ2-3	-	SASDSTSTDTQY
TRBV7-9	TRBJ2-1	-	ASSLAAEQF
TRBV12-3/TRBV12-4	TRBJ1-5	-	ASSLGFNQPQH
TRBV9	TRBJ1-4	-	ASSVGPDGHEKLF
TRBV5-1	TRBJ2-2	few	ASSLVGRSTGELF
TRBV19	TRBJ1-1	-	ASSSSSGAMNTEAF
TRBV20-1	TRBJ2-3	-	SARGPGSQGSRTDTQY
TRBV7-9	TRBJ2-1	few	ASRPTSGNHEQF
TRBV11-2	TRBJ1-2	-	ASSFWTGGAGGSYGYT
TRBV24-1	TRBJ2-7	-	ATSDPGSSYEQY
TRBV12-3/TRBV12-4	TRBJ2-4	-	ASSLTTTAKNIQY
TRBV7-9	TRBJ1-2	few	ASSSTTLGYGYT